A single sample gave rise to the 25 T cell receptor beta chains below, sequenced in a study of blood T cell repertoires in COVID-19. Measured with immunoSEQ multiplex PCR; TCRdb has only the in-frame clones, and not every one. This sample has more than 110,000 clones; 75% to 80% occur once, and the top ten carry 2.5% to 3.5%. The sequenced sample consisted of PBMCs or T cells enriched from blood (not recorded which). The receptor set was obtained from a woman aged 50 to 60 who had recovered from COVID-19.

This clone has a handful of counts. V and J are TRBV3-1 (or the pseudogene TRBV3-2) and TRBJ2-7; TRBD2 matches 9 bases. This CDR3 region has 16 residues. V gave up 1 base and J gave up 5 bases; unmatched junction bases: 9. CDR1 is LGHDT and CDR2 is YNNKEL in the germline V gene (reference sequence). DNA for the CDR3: TGTGCCAGCAGCCAAGCGGCTAGCGGGAACCACGACGAGCAGTACTTC. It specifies CASSQAASGNHDEQYF.

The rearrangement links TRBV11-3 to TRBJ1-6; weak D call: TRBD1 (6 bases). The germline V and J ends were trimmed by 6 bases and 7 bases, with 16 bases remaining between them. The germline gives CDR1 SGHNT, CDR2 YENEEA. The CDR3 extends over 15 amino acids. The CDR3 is CASRGAGQGNSPLHF. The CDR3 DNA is TGTGCCAGCAGAGGGGCCGGGCAGGGGAATTCACCCCTCCACTTT.

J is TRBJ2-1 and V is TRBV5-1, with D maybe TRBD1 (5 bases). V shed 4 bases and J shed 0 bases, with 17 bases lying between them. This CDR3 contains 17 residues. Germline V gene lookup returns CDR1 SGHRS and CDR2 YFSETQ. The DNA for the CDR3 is TGCGCCAGCAGCCCTACTTCCGACAGCCGCTCCTACAATGAGCAGTTCTTC. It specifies CASSPTSDSRSYNEQFF.

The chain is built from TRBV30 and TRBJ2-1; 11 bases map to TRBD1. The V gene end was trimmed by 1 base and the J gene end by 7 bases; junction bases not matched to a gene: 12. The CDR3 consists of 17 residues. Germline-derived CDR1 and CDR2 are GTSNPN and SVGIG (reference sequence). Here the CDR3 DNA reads TGTGCCTGGAGTGGCCCGGACAGGGGGCGCGGTCCAAATGAGCAGTTCTTC. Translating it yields CAWSGPDRGRGPNEQFF.

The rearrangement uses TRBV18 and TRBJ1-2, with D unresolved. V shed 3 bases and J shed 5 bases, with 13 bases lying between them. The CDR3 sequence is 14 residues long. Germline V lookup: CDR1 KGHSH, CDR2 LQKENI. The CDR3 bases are TGTGCCAGCTCACCCTCCGCGGATACATATGGCTACACCTTC. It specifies CASSPSADTYGYTF.

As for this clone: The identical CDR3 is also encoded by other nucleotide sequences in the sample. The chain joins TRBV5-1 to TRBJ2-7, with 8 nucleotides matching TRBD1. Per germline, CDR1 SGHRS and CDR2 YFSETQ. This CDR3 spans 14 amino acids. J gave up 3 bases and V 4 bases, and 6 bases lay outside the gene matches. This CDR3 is CASSPGTGDYEQYF. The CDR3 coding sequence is TGCGCCAGCAGCCCCGGGACAGGTGACTACGAGCAGTACTTC.

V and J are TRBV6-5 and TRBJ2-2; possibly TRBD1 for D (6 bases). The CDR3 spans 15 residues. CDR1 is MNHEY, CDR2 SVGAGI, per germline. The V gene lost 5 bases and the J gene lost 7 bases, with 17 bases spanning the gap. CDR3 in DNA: TGTGCCAGCAGTCCCGCGCAACAGGGCCACGGGGAGCTGTTTTTT. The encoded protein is CASSPAQQGHGELFF.

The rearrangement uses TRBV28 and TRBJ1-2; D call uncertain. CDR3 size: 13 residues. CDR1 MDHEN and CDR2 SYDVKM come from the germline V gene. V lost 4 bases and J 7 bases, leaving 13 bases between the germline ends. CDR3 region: CASSSPGRAGYTF. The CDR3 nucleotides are TGTGCCAGCAGTTCCCCGGGGAGGGCTGGCTACACCTTC.

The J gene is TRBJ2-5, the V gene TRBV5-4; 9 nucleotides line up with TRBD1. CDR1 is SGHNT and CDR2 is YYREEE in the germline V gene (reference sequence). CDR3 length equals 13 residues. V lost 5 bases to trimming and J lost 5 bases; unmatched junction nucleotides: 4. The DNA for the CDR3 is TGTGCCAGCAGACAGGGACAGGGTGAGACCCAGTACTTC. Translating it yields CASRQGQGETQYF. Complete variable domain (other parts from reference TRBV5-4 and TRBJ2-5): ETGVTQSPTHLIKTRGQQVTLRCSSQSGHNTVSWYQQALGQGPQFIFQYYREEENGRGNFPPRFSGLQFPNYSSELNVNALELDDSALYLCASRQGQGETQYFGPGTRLLVL.

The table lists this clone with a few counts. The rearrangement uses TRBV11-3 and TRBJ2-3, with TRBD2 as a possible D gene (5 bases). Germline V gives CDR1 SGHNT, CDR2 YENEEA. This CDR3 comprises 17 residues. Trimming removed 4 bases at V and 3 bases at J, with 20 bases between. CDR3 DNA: TGTGCCAGCAGCTCCTCTAGCTTACGGGGTACAACAGATACGCAGTATTTT. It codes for CASSSSSLRGTTDTQYF.

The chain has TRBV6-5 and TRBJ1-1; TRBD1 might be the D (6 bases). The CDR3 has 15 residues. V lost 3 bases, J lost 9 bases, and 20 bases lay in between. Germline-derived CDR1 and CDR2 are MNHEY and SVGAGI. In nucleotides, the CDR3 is TGTGCCAGCAGTTATACCGTTTCGGGCAGGGGCAAAGCTTTCTTT. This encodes CASSYTVSGRGKAFF.

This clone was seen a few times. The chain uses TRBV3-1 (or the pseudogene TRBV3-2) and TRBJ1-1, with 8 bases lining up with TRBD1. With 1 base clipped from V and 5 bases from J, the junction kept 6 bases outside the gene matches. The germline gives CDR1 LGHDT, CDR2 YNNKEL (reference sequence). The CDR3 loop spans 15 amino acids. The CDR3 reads CASSQGFTGGTEAFF. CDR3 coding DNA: TGTGCCAGCAGCCAAGGGTTTACAGGGGGAACTGAAGCTTTCTTT.

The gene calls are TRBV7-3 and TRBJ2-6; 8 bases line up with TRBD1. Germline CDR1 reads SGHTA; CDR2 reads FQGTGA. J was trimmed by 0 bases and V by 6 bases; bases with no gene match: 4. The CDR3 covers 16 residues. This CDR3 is CASSITGGSGANVLTF. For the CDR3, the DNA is TGTGCCAGCAGTATAACAGGGGGCTCTGGGGCCAACGTCCTGACTTTC.

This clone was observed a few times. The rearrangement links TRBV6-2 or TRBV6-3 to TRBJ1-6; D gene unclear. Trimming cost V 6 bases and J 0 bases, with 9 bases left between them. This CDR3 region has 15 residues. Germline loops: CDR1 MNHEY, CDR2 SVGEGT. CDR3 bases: TGTGCCAGCAGCCACCGGAGCTCCTATAATTCACCCCTCCACTTT. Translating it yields CASSHRSSYNSPLHF.

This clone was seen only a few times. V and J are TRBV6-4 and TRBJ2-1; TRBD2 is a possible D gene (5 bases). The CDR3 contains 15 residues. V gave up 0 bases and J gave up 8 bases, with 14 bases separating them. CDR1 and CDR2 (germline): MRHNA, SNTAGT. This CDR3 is CASSDSPGGTDEQFF. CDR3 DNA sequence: TGTGCCAGCAGTGACTCCCCAGGAGGTACCGATGAGCAGTTCTTC.

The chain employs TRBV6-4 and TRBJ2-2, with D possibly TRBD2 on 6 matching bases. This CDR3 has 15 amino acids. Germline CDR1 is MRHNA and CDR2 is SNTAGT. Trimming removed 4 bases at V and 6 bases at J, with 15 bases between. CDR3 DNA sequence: TGTGCCAGCAGTGTAGTGGGTGGGGAGGCCGGGGAGCTGTTTTTT. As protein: CASSVVGGEAGELFF.

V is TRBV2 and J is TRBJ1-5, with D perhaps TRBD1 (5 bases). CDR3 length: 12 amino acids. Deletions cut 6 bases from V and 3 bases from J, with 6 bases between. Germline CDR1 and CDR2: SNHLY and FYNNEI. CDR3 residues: CASRDNNQPQHF. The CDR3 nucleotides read TGTGCCAGCAGGGACAACAATCAGCCCCAGCATTTT.

As DNA, the CDR3 is TGCGCCAGCAGCGCGGGGCGGGAGCCCTCCTACGAGCAGTACTTC. Amino acid sequence: CASSAGREPSYEQYF. The genes are TRBV5-1 and TRBJ2-7, with 7 bases that match TRBD2. This CDR3 has 15 residues. V shed 4 bases and J 0 bases; nucleotides not matched to a gene: 7. The germline gives CDR1 SGHRS, CDR2 YFSETQ.

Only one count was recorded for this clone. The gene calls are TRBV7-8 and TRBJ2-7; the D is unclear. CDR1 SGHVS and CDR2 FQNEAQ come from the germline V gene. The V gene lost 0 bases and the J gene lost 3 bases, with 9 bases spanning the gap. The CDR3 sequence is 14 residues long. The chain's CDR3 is CASSLALSDYEQYF. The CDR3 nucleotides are TGTGCCAGCAGCTTAGCGTTGAGCGACTACGAGCAGTACTTC.

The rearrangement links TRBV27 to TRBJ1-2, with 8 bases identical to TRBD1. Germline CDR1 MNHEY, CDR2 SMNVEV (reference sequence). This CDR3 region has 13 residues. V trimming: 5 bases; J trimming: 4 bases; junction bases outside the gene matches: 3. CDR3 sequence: CASSPQGGYGYTF. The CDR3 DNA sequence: TGTGCCAGCAGTCCACAGGGGGGCTATGGCTACACCTTC.

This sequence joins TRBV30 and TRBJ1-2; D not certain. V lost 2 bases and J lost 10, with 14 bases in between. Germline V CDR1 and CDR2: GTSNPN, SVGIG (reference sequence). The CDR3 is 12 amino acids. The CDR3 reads CAWSTMAADYTF. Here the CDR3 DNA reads TGTGCCTGGAGTACTATGGCCGCTGACTACACCTTC.

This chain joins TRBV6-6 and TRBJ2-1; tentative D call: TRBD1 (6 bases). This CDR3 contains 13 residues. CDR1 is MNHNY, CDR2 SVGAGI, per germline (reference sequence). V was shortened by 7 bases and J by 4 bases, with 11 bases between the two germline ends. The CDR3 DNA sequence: TGTGCCAGCACCCTACAGGGTTACAATGAGCAGTTCTTC. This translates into CASTLQGYNEQFF.

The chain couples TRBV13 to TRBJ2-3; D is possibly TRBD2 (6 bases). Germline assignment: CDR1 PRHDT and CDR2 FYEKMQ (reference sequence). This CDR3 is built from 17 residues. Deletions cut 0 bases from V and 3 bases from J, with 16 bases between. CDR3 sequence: CASSLGRDFPLTDTQYF. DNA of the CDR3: TGTGCCAGCAGCTTAGGCCGGGACTTTCCGCTTACAGATACGCAGTATTTT.

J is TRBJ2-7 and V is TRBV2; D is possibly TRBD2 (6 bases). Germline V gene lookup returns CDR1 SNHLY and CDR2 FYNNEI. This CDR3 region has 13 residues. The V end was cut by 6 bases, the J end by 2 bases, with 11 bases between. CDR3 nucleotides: TGTGCCAGCAGAAACGGACTAACCTACGAGCAGTACTTC. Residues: CASRNGLTYEQYF.

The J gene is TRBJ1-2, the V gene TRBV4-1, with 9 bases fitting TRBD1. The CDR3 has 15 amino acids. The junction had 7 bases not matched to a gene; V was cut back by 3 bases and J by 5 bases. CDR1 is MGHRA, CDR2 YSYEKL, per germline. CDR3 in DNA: TGCGCCAGCAGCCAGGGGGACAGGGAGAGATATGGCTACACCTTC. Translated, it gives CASSQGDRERYGYTF.